This TCR beta chain was sequenced in a study of blood T cells in healthy people across ages. PCR was performed a second time for roughly 7 to 11 cycles using a sample-barcoded 5' primer and a J-beta primer mix. Every cDNA was tagged by a template-switch adaptor with 12 random nucleotides. TCRdb used MiXCR to reprocess the 5' RACE reads, holding one entry per CDR3 protein. This table has about 2 million distinct CDR3 sequences, roughly 50% appearing once. Trimming shortened V by 5 bases and J by 8 bases, and 19 bases separated the two germline ends. This CDR3 has 15 residues. Germline V lookup: CDR1 MNHEY, CDR2 SVGEGT. Researchers report isolating at least 6 million PBMCs per sample. Each sample provided at least 5 micrograms of extracted total RNA.

Material for sequencing was blood. This receptor was obtained from a woman aged 40 to 50 in good health. This rearrangement joins TRBV6-2 or TRBV6-3 to TRBJ2-1; D not resolved. The CDR3 loop reads CASSPSPSPWDEQFF. In nucleotides, the CDR3 is TGTGCCAGCAGTCCCTCCCCTAGTCCGTGGGATGAGCAGTTCTTC.